This entry lists 9 T cell receptor beta chains sequenced from one sample in a study of T cell responses to AZD1222 COVID-19 vaccine. Repertoires were generated with immunoSEQ multiplex PCR, while TCRdb's copy carries only in-frame clones and drops some. Among more than 85,000 clones listed, approximately 90% were seen once. Material: peripheral blood, obtained on day 0 of AZD1222 vaccination. Receptors were obtained from an adult in good health.

The chain is built from TRBV20-1 and TRBJ2-1; D is unclear. V was cut by 3 bases and J by 3 bases, with 12 bases left in between. The CDR3 runs 14 residues. Germline V CDR1 and CDR2: DFQATT, SNEGSKA (reference sequence). The CDR3 nucleotides are TGCAGTGCTAGTTTCGCGGCGAGCTACAATGAGCAGTTCTTC. Protein: CSASFAASYNEQFF.

The chain uses TRBV7-2 and TRBJ2-6; either TRBD1 or TRBD2 may fit D (5 bases each). This CDR3 region has 16 residues. Trimming removed 5 bases at V and 3 bases at J, with 14 bases between. Germline lookup yields CDR1 SGHTA and CDR2 FQGNSA. The CDR3 reads CASSQMRGGGANVLTF. CDR3 nucleotide sequence: TGTGCCAGCAGCCAAATGAGGGGTGGTGGGGCCAACGTCCTGACTTTC.

The chain combines TRBV30 with TRBJ1-6, with TRBD1 as a possible D gene (6 bases). The CDR3 is made up of 15 amino acids. V lost 2 bases and J lost 7, with 15 bases in between. Germline V gives CDR1 GTSNPN, CDR2 SVGIG (reference sequence). The CDR3 is CAWSPQTGRNSPLHF. The CDR3 DNA sequence: TGTGCCTGGAGTCCTCAAACAGGGAGGAATTCACCCCTCCACTTT.

The chain has TRBV5-1 and TRBJ1-2; TRBD1 aligns across 11 bases. Germline assignment: CDR1 SGHRS and CDR2 YFSETQ. The trim removed 4 bases at V and 4 bases at J, leaving 6 bases unmatched. The CDR3 extends over 15 amino acids. CDR3 coding DNA: TGCGCCAGCAGCACGGGACAGGGGGTCTTCTATGGCTACACCTTC. It specifies CASSTGQGVFYGYTF.

The chain recombines TRBV19 with TRBJ2-1; tentative D call: TRBD2 (5 bases). Deletions cut 7 bases from V and 0 bases from J, with 16 bases between. Germline-derived CDR1 and CDR2 are LNHDA and SQIVND (reference sequence). CDR3 length equals 16 residues. CDR3 loop: CASTPGSASSYNEQFF. CDR3 DNA: TGTGCCAGTACCCCGGGTAGCGCGAGCTCCTACAATGAGCAGTTCTTC.

This chain connects TRBV7-9 to TRBJ1-5; D gene ambiguous. With 2 bases removed from V and 5 bases from J, the gap between germline ends came to 10 bases. Germline V gene data show CDR1 as SEHNR and CDR2 as FQNEAQ (reference sequence). The CDR3 length is 14 residues. The CDR3 nucleotides are TGTGCCAGCAGCTTACCCGGAGCACATCAGCCCCAGCATTTT. Residues: CASSLPGAHQPQHF.

In DNA form, the CDR3 reads TGTGCCAGCAGCTTTCGACTAGCGGGAGAGTCCAATGAGCAGTTCTTC. This codes for CASSFRLAGESNEQFF. The chain employs TRBV5-5 and TRBJ2-1; 12 nucleotides match TRBD2. Germline loops: CDR1 SGHKS, CDR2 YYEKEE (reference sequence). The CDR3 extends over 16 amino acids. V was pared by 2 bases and J by 6 bases, with 6 bases of the junction left unmatched.

The chain carries TRBV6-5 and TRBJ1-5, with a possible D match to TRBD1 (5 bases). This CDR3 spans 14 amino acids. With 4 bases removed from V and 5 bases from J, the gap between germline ends came to 12 bases. Per germline, CDR1 MNHEY and CDR2 SVGAGI. CDR3 loop: CASSSRQPYQPQHF. The CDR3 nucleotides are TGTGCCAGCAGTTCCCGACAGCCTTATCAGCCCCAGCATTTT.

This chain links TRBV19 with TRBJ1-1; D may be TRBD1 (5 bases). The CDR3 spans 15 residues. The germline V gene has CDR1 LNHDA and CDR2 SQIVND (reference sequence). Trimming removed 7 bases from V and 3 bases from J, with 18 bases in between. The CDR3 nucleotides read TGTGCCAGTAAGAGGGCAGGAATAGGGGACACTGAAGCTTTCTTT. Its translation: CASKRAGIGDTEAFF.